The rows below give T cell receptor beta chains drawn from one sample of a study of Graves' ophthalmopathy and Graves' hyperthyroidism. TCRdb analysed the multiplex PCR reads with MiXCR anew, one entry per CDR3 protein. Seen here are about 380,000 distinct CDR3 sequences, about 16% observed once, and the top ten hold roughly 7%. Sequencing input: peripheral blood. The origin of the receptors is a woman aged 18-35 years with stable Graves' hyperthyroidism. CDR3s include the opening cysteine and the closing phenylalanine or tryptophan. The D gene is left open where the match is weak. Where a row states a size, it is once, few, many or the class of an expanded clone; other rows omit it.

J | V | D | size | CDR3 | DNA
TRBJ1-1 | TRBV6-1 | TRBD1 | . | CASSDGWGQVMNTEAFF | TGTGCCAGCAGTGATGGATGGGGACAGGTCATGAACACTGAAGCTTTCTTT
TRBJ1-1 | TRBV7-9 | . | few | CASSQIQGVGTEAFF | TGTGCCAGCAGCCAAATTCAGGGCGTAGGCACTGAAGCTTTCTTT
TRBJ2-5 | TRBV12-3/TRBV12-4 | . | few | CASSSPKGSGRKETQYF | TGTGCCAGCAGTTCCCCCAAGGGTAGCGGCCGAAAAGAGACCCAGTACTTC
TRBJ1-1 | TRBV7-2 | TRBD1 | many | CASSPGTAEQAFF | TGTGCCAGCAGCCCCGGGACAGCTGAACAAGCTTTCTTT
TRBJ2-2 | TRBV29-1 | TRBD2 | . | CSIGGGSGTGELFF | TGCAGCATTGGCGGGGGTTCAGGCACCGGGGAGCTGTTTTTT
TRBJ1-1 | TRBV6-1 | . | many | CASSPRWRNTEAFF | TGTGCCAGCAGCCCAAGGTGGCGGAACACTGAAGCTTTCTTT
TRBJ1-6 | TRBV29-1 | . | many | CSADGRDGSPLHF | TGCAGCGCTGACGGGAGGGATGGTTCACCCCTCCACTTT
TRBJ1-1 | TRBV12-3/TRBV12-4 | . | many | CASSPLLNTEAFF | TGTGCCAGCAGTCCCCTATTGAACACTGAAGCTTTCTTT
TRBJ1-2 | TRBV12-3/TRBV12-4 | . | few | CASSFQSAGYYGYTF | TGTGCCAGCAGTTTCCAATCGGCCGGGTACTATGGCTACACCTTC
TRBJ2-5 | TRBV7-2 | . | many | CASSLLGLWGETQYF | TGTGCCAGCAGCTTATTGGGGCTGTGGGGAGAGACCCAGTACTTC
TRBJ2-5 | TRBV28 | TRBD2 | . | CASSLFASGQETQYF | TGTGCCAGCAGTTTATTCGCTAGCGGCCAAGAGACCCAGTACTTC
TRBJ1-5 | TRBV7-2 | TRBD1 | many | CASSPAGTGGQPQHF | TGTGCCAGCAGCCCAGCCGGGACAGGTGGACAGCCCCAGCATTTT
TRBJ1-1 | TRBV6-1 | . | few | CASSLDSGNTEAFF | TGTGCCAGCAGCTTGGATAGTGGGAACACTGAAGCTTTCTTT
TRBJ2-2 | TRBV7-3 | TRBD2 | many | CASSLRGGANTGELFF | TGTGCCAGCAGCTTGCGCGGGGGGGCGAACACCGGGGAGCTGTTTTTT
TRBJ1-2 | TRBV19 | TRBD1 | many | CASSSGGRDYGYTF | TGTGCCAGTAGTTCAGGGGGCCGGGACTATGGCTACACCTTC
TRBJ2-7 | TRBV20-1 | . | many | CSAGGTAAMGEQYF | TGCAGTGCTGGAGGGACAGCGGCGATGGGCGAGCAGTACTTC
TRBJ1-1 | TRBV10-3 | . | many | CAITDSQNTEAFF | TGTGCCATCACTGACTCCCAGAACACTGAAGCTTTCTTT
TRBJ1-2 | TRBV6-2/TRBV6-3 | TRBD1 | . | CASRAGGRGYTF | TGTGCCAGCAGGGCAGGGGGCCGCGGCTACACCTTC
TRBJ2-2 | TRBV24-1 | TRBD1 | few | CATSFDPGQGSITGELFF | TGTGCCACCAGTTTTGACCCGGGACAGGGATCGATCACCGGGGAGCTGTTTTTT
TRBJ2-7 | TRBV5-8 | TRBD2 | . | CASSKTSGPYEQYF | TGTGCCAGCAGCAAGACTAGCGGCCCCTACGAGCAGTACTTC